This T cell receptor beta chain was captured by sequencing in a study of pediatric ulcerative colitis. As to this clone: What it binds is unknown.

The method was immunoSEQ multiplex PCR; TCRdb's version includes in-frame clones alone and lacks a portion of them. This sample has 40,000 to 55,000 clones, with 78% found just once. Rectal tissue came from one to two pinch biopsies taken at colonoscopy. Study-level points and caveats: Repertoires came from total lymphocyte DNA, so rare subsets like regulatory T cells may be missed.

Germline V gives CDR1 GTSNPN, CDR2 SVGIG (reference sequence). The CDR3 totals 15 residues. V lost 3 bases and J lost 4; bases outside the gene matches: 9. The specimen was gut tissue. The chain employs TRBV30 and TRBJ2-1, with 7 nucleotides matching TRBD2. This receptor was identified in a girl between 10 and 17 years old with moderate ulcerative colitis. The CDR3, as DNA: TGTGCCTGGAGGCTCCGGGACTACCTATACAATGAGCAGTTCTTC. This sequence encodes CAWRLRDYLYNEQFF.